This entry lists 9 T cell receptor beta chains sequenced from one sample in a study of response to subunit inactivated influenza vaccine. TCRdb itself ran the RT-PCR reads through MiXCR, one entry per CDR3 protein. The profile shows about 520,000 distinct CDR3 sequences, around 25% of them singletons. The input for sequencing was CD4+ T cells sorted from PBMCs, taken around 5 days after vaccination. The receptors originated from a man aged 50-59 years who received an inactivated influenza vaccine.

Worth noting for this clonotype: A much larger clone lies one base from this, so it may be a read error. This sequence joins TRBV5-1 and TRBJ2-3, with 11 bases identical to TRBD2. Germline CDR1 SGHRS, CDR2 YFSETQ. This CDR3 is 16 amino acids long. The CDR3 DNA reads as TGCGCCTGCAGCGGAGGGACTAGCGGAAGCACAGATACGCAGTATTTT. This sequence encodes CACSGGTSGSTDTQYF.

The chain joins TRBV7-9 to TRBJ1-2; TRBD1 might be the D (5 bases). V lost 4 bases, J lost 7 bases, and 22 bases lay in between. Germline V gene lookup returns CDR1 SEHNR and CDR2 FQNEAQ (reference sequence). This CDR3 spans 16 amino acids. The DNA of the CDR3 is TGTGCCAGCAGCTCACTCACGGGGGGTGGAGGTGGTGGCTACACCTTC. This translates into CASSSLTGGGGGGYTF.

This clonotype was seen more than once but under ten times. The CDR3 loop reads CASSQDREYEQYF. The DNA for the CDR3 is TGCGCCAGCAGCCAAGATCGGGAATACGAGCAGTACTTC. V usage is TRBV4-3 and J usage is TRBJ2-7, with a tentative D call TRBD2 (5 bases). Per the germline V gene, CDR1 is LGHNA and CDR2 is YSLEER. V shed 0 bases and J shed 4 bases, with 7 bases lying between them. CDR3 size: 13 residues.

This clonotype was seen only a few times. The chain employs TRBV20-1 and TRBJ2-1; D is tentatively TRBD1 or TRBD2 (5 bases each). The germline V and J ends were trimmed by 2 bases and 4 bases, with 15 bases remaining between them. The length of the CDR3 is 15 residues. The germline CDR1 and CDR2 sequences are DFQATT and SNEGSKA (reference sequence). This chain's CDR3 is CSARNRDLLYNEQFF. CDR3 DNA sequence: TGCAGTGCTAGAAACCGGGACCTACTTTACAATGAGCAGTTCTTC.

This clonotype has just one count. Here the CDR3 DNA reads TGTGCCATCAGTGATGGTGCAGGGGGCGCGAGGAACACTGAAGCTTTCTTT. Translation: CAISDGAGGARNTEAFF. The genes are TRBV10-3 and TRBJ1-1, with 8 bases matching TRBD1. V shed 3 bases, J shed 1 base, and the junction held 10 bases outside the gene matches. This CDR3 region has 17 residues. The germline gives CDR1 ENHRY, CDR2 SYGVKD.

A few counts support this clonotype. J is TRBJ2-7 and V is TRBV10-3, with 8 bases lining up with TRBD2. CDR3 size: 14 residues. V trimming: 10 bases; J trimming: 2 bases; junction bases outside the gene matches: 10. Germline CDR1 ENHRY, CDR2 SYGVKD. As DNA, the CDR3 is TGTGCCACAAATACGGCGCGGGGGGCCTACGAGCAGTACTTC. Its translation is CATNTARGAYEQYF.

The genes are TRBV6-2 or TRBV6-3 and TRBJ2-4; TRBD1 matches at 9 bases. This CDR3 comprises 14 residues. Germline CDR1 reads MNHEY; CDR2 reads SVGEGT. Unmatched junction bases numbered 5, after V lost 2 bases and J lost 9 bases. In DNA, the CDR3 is TGTGCCAGCAGTTACAACAGGGGGCCCGGCATTCAGTACTTC. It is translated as CASSYNRGPGIQYF.

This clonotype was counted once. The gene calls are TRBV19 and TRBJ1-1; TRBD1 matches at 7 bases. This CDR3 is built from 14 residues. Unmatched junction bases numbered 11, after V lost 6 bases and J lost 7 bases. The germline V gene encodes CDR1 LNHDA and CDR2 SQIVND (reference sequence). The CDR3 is CASSPTGTAGEAFF. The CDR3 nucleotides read TGTGCCAGTAGCCCGACAGGGACAGCGGGTGAAGCTTTCTTT.

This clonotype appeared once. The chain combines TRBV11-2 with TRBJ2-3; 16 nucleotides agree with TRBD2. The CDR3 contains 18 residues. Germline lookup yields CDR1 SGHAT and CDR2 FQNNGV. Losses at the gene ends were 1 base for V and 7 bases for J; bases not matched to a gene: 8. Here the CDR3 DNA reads TGTGCCAGCAGCTTAGTAGGGACTAGCGGGGGGGCGGTTAATACGCAGTATTTT. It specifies CASSLVGTSGGAVNTQYF.